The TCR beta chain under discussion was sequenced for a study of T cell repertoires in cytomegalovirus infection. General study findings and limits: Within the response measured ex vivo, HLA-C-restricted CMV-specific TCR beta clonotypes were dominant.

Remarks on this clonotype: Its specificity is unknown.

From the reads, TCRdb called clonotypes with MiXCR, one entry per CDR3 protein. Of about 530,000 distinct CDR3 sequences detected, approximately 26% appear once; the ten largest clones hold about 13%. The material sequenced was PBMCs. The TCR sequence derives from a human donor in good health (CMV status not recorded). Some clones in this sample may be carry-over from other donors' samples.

Written as DNA, the CDR3 is TGTGCCAGCAGCCAAGGACGAGGGGGAGAGCAGTTCTTC. Its translation: CASSQGRGGEQFF. The chain joins TRBV3-1 to TRBJ2-1; tentatively, D is TRBD1 (6 bases). The V gene's germline CDR1 is LGHDT and CDR2 YNNKEL (reference sequence). The CDR3 sequence is 13 residues long. Trimming removed 1 base at V and 10 bases at J, with 11 bases between.